This is a list of T cell receptor beta chains from one sample in a study of T cell repertoires in cytomegalovirus infection. The antigens these receptors bind are not known. TCRdb recomputed calls from the reads with MiXCR, one row per CDR3 protein. The sample lists a few hundred thousand distinct CDR3 sequences; almost 40% were seen once. The sample was cultured PBMCs, taken from culture after CMV antigen stimulation. Source of these receptors: a human donor in good health (CMV status not recorded). Some clones in this sample may be carry-over from other donors' samples. The conserved cysteine and the conserved F or W are not part of the CDR3 here. D genes are given only for firm matches.

ASSPLRVGTEAF . TRBV12-3/TRBV12-4
ASSPEVGYNEQF . TRBV5-1
ASSFIGTLNEKLF . TRBV7-2
ASSLNSGQGYGYT TRBD1 TRBV12-3/TRBV12-4
ASSGGQGSYNEQF TRBD1 TRBV6-2/TRBV6-3
ASSAGTGRSPLH TRBD1 TRBV6-2/TRBV6-3
SGWSDEAF . TRBV29-1
ASSLSPGSYNSPLH . TRBV27
ASSGQSGYT . TRBV7-2
ASSSRGLGGELF TRBD2 TRBV11-2
ASSLGLRGTSTDTQY . TRBV7-2
ASSHRTPYNEQF . TRBV12-3/TRBV12-4
ASSPLSQGAF . TRBV28
ASSLALLGQPTYGYT TRBD1 TRBV12-3/TRBV12-4
ASSISASGRPGYNEQF TRBD2 TRBV19
ASSLTGDTGELF TRBD1 TRBV7-8
ASSFRVSGEQF . TRBV28
ASSLVMGGAKNIQY . TRBV5-4
SVVLAGPSTDTQY TRBD2 TRBV29-1
ASSLASWGEPHEQY . TRBV7-2
AISDSGAGYNSPLH . TRBV10-3
ASSSRTTGRYEQY . TRBV27
ATSMISGRSYNEQF TRBD2 TRBV15
SVAGINQETQY . TRBV29-1
SANLRMGQKFSYEQY . TRBV20-1
ASSPDRYSGNTIY . TRBV2
ATSGRGSYNEQF TRBD2 TRBV7-2
ASSALRAGWSSYEQY . TRBV27
ASSSVRGPQETQY TRBD1 TRBV28
ASSSPSTGDTEAF TRBD1 TRBV12-3/TRBV12-4
SVAGSGGPTDTQY TRBD2 TRBV29-1
ASSPEGGPYEQY . TRBV7-2
ASSSPVVGTQGSYGYT TRBD1 TRBV7-9
ASSFSLLGDYEQY . TRBV27
ATRRIFGYT . TRBV19
ASSPPRDTQY . TRBV7-2
SAPIGGARSNQPQH . TRBV20-1
ASALQGSVNEKLF TRBD1 TRBV6-2/TRBV6-3
SAKKVVGPGAEAF . TRBV20-1
ASSYSGSPDEAF . TRBV6-5
ASSSTRDGYT . TRBV28
ASSQVGQGYGYT TRBD1 TRBV4-1
ASSPTGAQPQH TRBD1 TRBV7-2
ASSRQPSGKGPDTQY TRBD2 TRBV7-8
AGGGPPTDTQY . TRBV11-2
ASSPRTGGIEQY TRBD1 TRBV7-2
ASSSPLEDTQY . TRBV5-4
ASSLAGTGSSEQY . TRBV7-4
ASSLTGGEGASGYT TRBD1 TRBV7-4
ASTPGVFGNQPQH . TRBV7-2
ASSNLWNDNSPLH . TRBV6-6
ASSSMAGVEGEAF . TRBV7-2
ASSENPSTSSYNSPLH . TRBV2
ATSDLTGHEQF . TRBV24-1
ASSLTAYNEQF . TRBV11-2
ASSMTGTGYGYT TRBD1 TRBV7-2